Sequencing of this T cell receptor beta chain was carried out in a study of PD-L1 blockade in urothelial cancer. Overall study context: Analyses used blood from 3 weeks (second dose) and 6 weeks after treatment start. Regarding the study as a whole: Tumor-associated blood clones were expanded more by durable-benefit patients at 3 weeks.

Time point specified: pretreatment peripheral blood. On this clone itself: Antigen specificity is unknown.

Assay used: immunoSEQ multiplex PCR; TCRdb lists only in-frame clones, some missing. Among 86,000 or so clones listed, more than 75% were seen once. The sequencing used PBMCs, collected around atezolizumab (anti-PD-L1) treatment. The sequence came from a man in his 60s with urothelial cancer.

The DNA of the CDR3 is TGTGCCAGCAGCCAACCAGGGGGTGCTGAAGCTTTCTTT. Protein product: CASSQPGGAEAFF. The gene calls are TRBV4-2 and TRBJ1-1; 7 positions match TRBD1. CDR3 size: 13 residues. The ends lost 2 bases at V and 6 bases at J; junction bases unmatched: 3. CDR1 is LGHNA, CDR2 YNFKEQ, per germline.